These 23 T cell receptor beta chains were sequenced from one sample in a study of T cells after posttransplantation cyclophosphamide. TCRdb's copy holds only in-frame clones and misses some; the assay was immunoSEQ multiplex PCR. The sample includes roughly 18,000 clones, around 78% of them seen just once. The specimen sequenced was memory CD4+ T cells sorted from blood. The receptors derive from a man aged 25 to 45 in good health and a related stem cell transplant donor.

The V gene is TRBV4-1, the J gene TRBJ2-3; D is ambiguous. The CDR3 extends over 15 amino acids. Germline V lookup: CDR1 MGHRA, CDR2 YSYEKL. V was pared by 1 base and J by 0 bases, with 8 bases between. As DNA, the CDR3 is TGCGCCAGCAGCCAAGTATCCAGTAGCACAGATACGCAGTATTTT. This codes for CASSQVSSSTDTQYF.

The genes are TRBV10-3 and TRBJ2-5, with 7 positions matching TRBD2. Germline V CDR1 and CDR2: ENHRY, SYGVKD. CDR3 size: 17 residues. Trimming cost V 2 bases and J 0 bases; bases outside gene matches: 9. As DNA, the CDR3 is TGTGCCATCAGTGAGCGTGCGGATCGGGGGGACCAAGAGACCCAGTACTTC. Translating gives CAISERADRGDQETQYF.

This clone was seen only a few times. This chain connects TRBV2 to TRBJ1-1; perhaps TRBD1 as D (5 bases). Trimming took 1 base from V and 1 from J, leaving 10 bases between them. The germline V gene encodes CDR1 SNHLY and CDR2 FYNNEI. The CDR3 runs to 15 residues. CDR3 sequence (DNA): TGTGCCAGCAGTGAAGGGGGAGGGACGAACACTGAAGCTTTCTTT. This gives the protein CASSEGGGTNTEAFF.

The V gene is TRBV5-6, the J gene TRBJ1-4; D gene unclear. The V end lost 1 base, the J end lost 0 bases, and 10 bases lay between the germline ends. The CDR3 is made up of 16 amino acids. CDR1 and CDR2 from the germline V gene are SGHDT and YYEEEE. The CDR3 bases are TGTGCCAGCAGCTTGTCCCTCCGGGCAACTAATGAAAAACTGTTTTTT. It is translated as CASSLSLRATNEKLFF. Full variable domain (outside the CDR3, taken from reference TRBV5-6 and TRBJ1-4): DAGVTQSPTHLIKTRGQQVTLRCSPKSGHDTVSWYQQALGQGPQFIFQYYEEEERQRGNFPDRFSGHQFPNYSSELNVNALLLGDSALYLCASSLSLRATNEKLFFGSGTQLSVL.

The chain is built from TRBV28 and TRBJ1-3; D is perhaps TRBD1 (6 bases). V lost 5 bases and J lost 0, with 17 bases in between. The germline V gene encodes CDR1 MDHEN and CDR2 SYDVKM. This CDR3 region has 17 residues. In DNA form, the CDR3 reads TGTGCCAGCAGTAGAACAGGGATGGTCCACTCTGGAAACACCATATATTTT. As protein: CASSRTGMVHSGNTIYF.

The V gene is TRBV27, the J gene TRBJ1-4; D may be TRBD1 (5 bases). The CDR3 sequence is 16 residues long. In germline, CDR1 is MNHEY, CDR2 SMNVEV (reference sequence). Trimming removed 3 bases at V and 1 base at J, with 12 bases between. In DNA, the CDR3 is TGTGCCAGCAGTTTCCGGCAGGGCGGAACTAATGAAAAACTGTTTTTT. It encodes CASSFRQGGTNEKLFF.

The CDR3 loop reads CASSVSRGWHGYTF. Written as DNA, the CDR3 is TGTGCCAGCAGTGTCTCCAGGGGTTGGCATGGCTACACCTTC. This chain joins TRBV2 and TRBJ1-2, with TRBD1 as a possible D gene (6 bases). This CDR3 spans 14 amino acids. The V gene's germline CDR1 is SNHLY and CDR2 FYNNEI. Trimming removed 4 bases at V and 6 bases at J, with 15 bases between.

The rearrangement links TRBV5-4 to TRBJ2-1; D possibly corresponds to TRBD2 (6 bases). This CDR3 comprises 14 residues. V was shortened by 3 bases and J by 8 bases, with 15 bases between the two germline ends. From germline, CDR1 is SGHNT and CDR2 YYREEE (reference sequence). The CDR3 region is CASSSLFGTHEQFF. CDR3 DNA: TGTGCCAGCAGCTCCCTCTTTGGGACTCATGAGCAGTTCTTC.

The rearrangement uses TRBV18 and TRBJ1-2, with a possible D match to TRBD1 (5 bases). V was pared by 3 bases and J by 7 bases, with 21 bases between. The germline V gene has CDR1 KGHSH and CDR2 LQKENI. This CDR3 comprises 16 residues. The CDR3 nucleotides read TGTGCCAGCTCACCTTTGTCGGACACCACGGCCGGTGGCTACACCTTC. It yields the protein CASSPLSDTTAGGYTF.

The chain has TRBV28 and TRBJ1-4, with TRBD1 matching over 7 bases. Losses at the gene ends were 4 bases for V and 7 bases for J; bases not matched to a gene: 6. Germline loops: CDR1 MDHEN, CDR2 SYDVKM. This CDR3 is built from 14 residues. Written as DNA, the CDR3 is TGTGCCAGCAGTTCCCCGCAGGGGGGTGAAAAACTGTTTTTT. It yields the protein CASSSPQGGEKLFF.

The rearrangement links TRBV10-3 to TRBJ1-5; TRBD1 is a possible D gene (6 bases). V was shortened by 0 bases and J by 4 bases, with 16 bases between the two germline ends. Germline loops: CDR1 ENHRY, CDR2 SYGVKD. This CDR3 has 17 amino acids. The CDR3 DNA is TGTGCCATCAGTGAGTCGGGGGGGGGCAGCTTTAATCAGCCCCAGCATTTT. Protein product: CAISESGGGSFNQPQHF.

The chain carries TRBV7-9 and TRBJ2-4; 11 nucleotides agree with TRBD1. The CDR3 covers 14 residues. CDR1 SEHNR and CDR2 FQNEAQ come from the germline V gene (reference sequence). V gave up 5 bases and J gave up 7 bases; unmatched junction bases: 4. CDR3 nucleotide sequence: TGTGCCAGCAGCCGGGGACAGGGGGTGAACATTCAGTACTTC. Its protein is CASSRGQGVNIQYF.

The chain carries TRBV15 and TRBJ1-6; D unclear. V lost 4 bases and J 10 bases, leaving 14 bases between the germline ends. Germline-derived CDR1 and CDR2 are LNHNV and YYDKDF (reference sequence). The CDR3 contains 14 residues. The chain's CDR3 is CATSMGGIWSPLHF. The CDR3 DNA reads TGTGCCACCAGCATGGGAGGTATATGGTCACCCCTCCACTTT.

This clone was seen more than once but under ten times. The chain links TRBV5-6 to TRBJ2-2; unclear D gene. The CDR3 has 15 amino acids. CDR1 SGHDT and CDR2 YYEEEE come from the germline V gene. Trimming removed 1 base at V and 3 bases at J, with 10 bases between. This CDR3 is CASSLFQVYTGELFF. The CDR3 region has the DNA TGTGCCAGCAGCTTGTTCCAGGTTTACACCGGGGAGCTGTTTTTT.

This clone was observed a single time. This chain joins TRBV7-3 and TRBJ2-3; the match to TRBD2 covers 8 bases. Looked up from germline, CDR1 is SGHTA and CDR2 is FQGTGA. Trimming took 2 bases from V and 4 from J; bases not matched to a gene: 5. This CDR3 comprises 15 residues. The CDR3 here is CASSLETGGADTQYF. CDR3 nucleotides: TGTGCCAGCAGCTTAGAGACGGGGGGGGCAGATACGCAGTATTTT.

This clone appeared a few times. V gene TRBV6-6 combines with J gene TRBJ1-4; no clear D gene. Deletions cut 6 bases from V and 0 bases from J, with 8 bases between. Germline V gives CDR1 MNHNY, CDR2 SVGAGI (reference sequence). The CDR3 length is 14 residues. CDR3 nucleotides: TGTGCCAGCAGAATAATTGCAACTAATGAAAAACTGTTTTTT. Protein product: CASRIIATNEKLFF.

The gene calls are TRBV19 and TRBJ1-5, with 9 bases identical to TRBD1. J was trimmed by 3 bases and V by 2 bases; bases with no gene match: 14. Germline loops: CDR1 LNHDA, CDR2 SQIVND (reference sequence). The CDR3 contains 19 residues. The CDR3 DNA reads TGTGCCAGTAGTATATTTTTCCGAGGACAGGGGAGAATCAATCAGCCCCAGCATTTT. Translation: CASSIFFRGQGRINQPQHF.

The chain carries TRBV7-3 and TRBJ2-2, with D uncertain. There are 14 residues in the CDR3. Trimming cost V 2 bases and J 1 base, with 5 bases left between them. Germline V gene lookup returns CDR1 SGHTA and CDR2 FQGTGA. The CDR3 is CASSLLLNTGELFF. CDR3 nucleotide sequence: TGTGCCAGCAGCTTACTACTGAACACCGGGGAGCTGTTTTTT.

The gene calls are TRBV7-8 and TRBJ2-7; D gene uncertain. The CDR3 has 13 amino acids. Looked up from germline, CDR1 is SGHVS and CDR2 is FQNEAQ. Trimming took off 5 bases at V and 3 bases at J, with 11 bases between the two ends. CDR3 sequence: CASSLQRSYEQYF. The CDR3 nucleotides read TGTGCCAGCAGCCTTCAGAGGAGCTACGAGCAGTACTTC. Looking up the rest from reference TRBV7-8 and TRBJ2-7 gives the full variable domain: GAGVSQSPRYKVAKRGQDVALRCDPISGHVSLFWYQQALGQGPEFLTYFQNEAQLDKSGLPSDRFFAERPEGSVSTLKIQRTQQEDSAVYLCASSLQRSYEQYFGPGTRLTVT.

The J gene is TRBJ1-1, the V gene TRBV2; tentatively, D is TRBD1 (6 bases). Germline CDR1 and CDR2: SNHLY and FYNNEI. The CDR3 has 15 residues. Trimming pared 5 bases from V and 5 bases from J, leaving 18 bases between. The CDR3 reads CASSRGTPEGTEAFF. The CDR3 nucleotides are TGTGCCAGCAGTAGGGGGACACCCGAGGGGACTGAAGCTTTCTTT.

This rearrangement joins TRBV11-3 to TRBJ2-7; perhaps TRBD2 as D (7 bases). Trimming cost V 5 bases and J 0 bases, with 14 bases left between them. This CDR3 has 15 residues. Per germline, CDR1 SGHNT and CDR2 YENEEA. For the CDR3, the DNA is TGTGCCAGCAGCCTTGGGGGGGGCAGCTCCTACGAGCAGTACTTC. This translates into CASSLGGGSSYEQYF.

This clone was detected only a few times. The rearrangement joins TRBV6-4 to TRBJ2-7; no reliable D call. V was clipped by 3 bases and J by 5 bases, with 11 bases between them. The CDR3 totals 13 residues. The germline gives CDR1 MRHNA, CDR2 SNTAGT. In DNA form, the CDR3 reads TGTGCCAGCAGTGAACACGCGAGGAACGAGCAGTACTTC. It encodes CASSEHARNEQYF.

The chain recombines TRBV7-6 with TRBJ1-1, with 7 nucleotides matching TRBD1. This CDR3 is built from 14 residues. Germline CDR1 SGHVS, CDR2 FNYEAQ. J lost 6 bases, V lost 5 bases, and 9 bases had no gene match. The DNA for the CDR3 is TGTGCCAGCAGCGCCTCACAAGGGGGCGCTGAAGCTTTCTTT. Protein sequence: CASSASQGGAEAFF.